This T cell receptor beta chain was observed in a study of T cell responses to AZD1222 COVID-19 vaccine (dated by TCRdb to the early 2020s). Study-wide context: AZD1222 recipients whose second dose came at about 4 weeks and those whose second dose came at about 12 weeks were combined into one group, since spike-specific TCR depth and breadth did not differ between the two schedules. Enrollment into the trials was organized by age into subgroups of 18-55, 56-69 and 70-plus years, and those subgroups contained roughly 150, 30 and 60 TCR-sequenced participants, respectively. A total of under 250 trial participants underwent TCR sequencing, of whom 207 had received two doses of AZD1222 and roughly 26 had received two doses of the MenACWY control vaccine.

Broad study findings and their caveats: After two AZD1222 doses, spike-specific TCR breadth and depth were significantly higher than at day 0 and than in MenACWY recipients. Participants were mostly white British and included more females than males, and it was suggested by the authors that clonal diversity may have been underestimated. Reportedly, almost half of the unique spike-specific TCRs recognized epitopes lying outside the regions that are mutated in the B.1.351 and B.1.1.7 variants. In the small 56-69-year group, the increase in depth fell short of significance, most likely because of low power. CD4 TCRs associated with the vaccine covered the entire spike protein, and the dominant responses were in regions 160-218 and 743-854. Conclusions about previously exposed vaccinees were limited because only a handful of AZD1222 recipients were SARS-CoV-2 seropositive at baseline. Because no day 14 peak-response samples were available, repertoires were characterized only after the peak T cell response.

The CDR3 regions of human TCRbeta chains were subjected to immunosequencing. From the authors' description of their analysis: Repertoire TCRs were matched against a reference library of SARS-CoV-2-specific TCRs generated with the MIRA antigen-specificity platform. Breadth was defined as the fraction of unique TCRs that were SARS-CoV-2-associated. Depth was defined as the fraction of total T cells that were SARS-CoV-2-associated. Using the MIRA data, each spike-specific TCR was mapped to the spike region that the TCR reacts to and placed in a CD4 or CD8 class. Log10-transformed breadth and depth values were compared by one-way ANOVA with Sidak's multiple comparisons tests. TCRdb retrieved this table from immuneACCESS and kept in-frame rearrangements only. Not all clones are present; in checked studies, unresolved V genes account for under half, and no reason is known for the remainder. That table furnishes V, J and clone size, whereas the DNA furnished D and trimming. This sample is represented by some 180,000 clones; around 88% of them were singletons. Approximately 0.5% of the sample belongs to the ten largest clones.

For CDR1 and CDR2, the germline V gene (reference sequence) lists LNHDA and SQIVND. The germline ends are 9 bases apart after V is trimmed by 7 bases and J by 5 bases. CDR3 length: 11 amino acids, cysteine to phenylalanine. Of the read, only the CDR3 DNA is kept; its 33 bases are in frame from base 1. The time point label corresponds to: baseline before first vaccination. The vaccinee samples were drawn from two UK trials, COV001 and COV002, one of which was a single-blind randomized controlled phase 2/3 trial testing AZD1222 (ChAdOx1 nCoV-19) in healthy adults. Trial participant PBMC samples were collected at day 0 and day 28 after the second dose for TCRbeta chain sequencing. Remarks on this clone: Its recognized antigen is unknown. The sample holds no much larger clone one base away, and base qualities are not on file.

The source of this sequence is an adult in good health. The specimen comprised peripheral blood, sampled on day 0 of AZD1222 vaccination. This receptor chain uses TRBV19 and TRBJ2-7; the D gene is perhaps TRBD2, from 5 matching bases. The nucleotide sequence is given as TGTGCCAGTACGGGAATGAACGAGCAGTACTTC. Protein translation: CASTGMNEQYF. With the portions outside the CDR3 filled from the reference TRBV19 and TRBJ2-7 genes, the complete variable region becomes DGGITQSPKYLFRKEGQNVTLSCEQNLNHDAMYWYRQDPGQGLRLIYYSQIVNDFQKGDIAEGYSVSREKKESFPLTVTSAQKNPTAFYLCASTGMNEQYFGPGTRLTVT.